This TCR beta chain was identified during a study of T cell responses to AZD1222 COVID-19 vaccine. V was pared by 4 bases and J by 2 bases, with 16 bases between. Germline CDR1 and CDR2: SGHDT and YYEEEE. CDR3 length: 15 amino acids. Notes on the study in general: Donors were mostly white British, more females; clonal diversity possibly underestimated. Unmutated variant regions are reportedly targeted by nearly half of spike-specific TCRs.

Regarding this clone: What it recognizes is unknown.

TCRdb's table, derived via immunoSEQ multiplex PCR, lists solely in-frame clones and lacks some. Of 100,000 to 150,000 clones listed, roughly 93% are singletons. The J gene is TRBJ2-7, the V gene TRBV5-6, with D possibly called TRBD1 or TRBD2 (5 bases each). The sample consisted of peripheral blood, taken on day 0 of AZD1222 vaccination. The sequence was collected from an adult in good health. The CDR3, as DNA: TGTGCCAGCAGCAGATCCGGGACCGCGCCCTACGAGCAGTACTTC. Protein: CASSRSGTAPYEQYF.